The 12 T cell receptor beta chains given below trace back to one sample, sequenced in a study of blood T cell repertoires in COVID-19 (dated by TCRdb to about 2020). Libraries were prepared through the immunoSEQ multiplex PCR assay. TCRdb provides this immuneACCESS table in a form limited to in-frame rearrangements. Some clones are lacking; in checked studies, under half of them reflect an unresolved V gene, and why the rest are absent is not known. The sample yields some 200,000 clones; approximately 75% were counted once. The ten largest account for about 9% of the sample. Input material: PBMCs or T cells enriched from blood (not recorded which). These receptors originate from a middle-aged man who had recovered from COVID-19.

This chain uses TRBV4-1 with TRBJ2-1, with a possible D match to TRBD2 (5 bases). Looked up from germline, CDR1 is MGHRA and CDR2 is YSYEKL. Trimming pared 4 bases from V and 6 bases from J, leaving 19 bases between. There are 16 residues in the CDR3. In DNA, the CDR3 is TGCGCCAGCAGCCCCATCGGAGGAGAGCATCGCAATGAGCAGTTCTTC. Protein sequence: CASSPIGGEHRNEQFF.

This clone was seen a handful of times. The CDR3 DNA follows: TGTGCCAGCGTGGGGGGAGGAACTGAAGCTTTCTTT. Amino acid sequence: CASVGGGTEAFF. The chain carries TRBV12-3 or TRBV12-4 and TRBJ1-1; D perhaps matches TRBD1 (5 bases). CDR3 length equals 12 residues. Trimming shortened V by 8 bases and J by 5 bases, and 12 bases separated the two germline ends.

V gene TRBV28 combines with J gene TRBJ1-5; 9 positions agree with TRBD1. The V segment lost 2 bases and the J segment 6 bases; nucleotides outside the gene matches: 5. This CDR3 is built from 15 residues. CDR1 is MDHEN, CDR2 SYDVKM, per germline. As DNA, the CDR3 is TGTGCCAGCAGTTTAACAGGGGGCGGGGGTCAGCCCCAGCATTTT. Its protein product is CASSLTGGGGQPQHF.

The chain uses TRBV18 and TRBJ2-6, with D tentatively TRBD1 (6 bases). Trimming took 0 bases from V and 0 from J, leaving 9 bases between them. The CDR3 length is 17 residues. CDR1 KGHSH and CDR2 LQKENI come from the germline V gene. Here the CDR3 reads CASSPPGQLSGANVLTF. The CDR3 DNA reads as TGTGCCAGCTCACCACCGGGACAACTCTCTGGGGCCAACGTCCTGACTTTC.

This sequence joins TRBV6-5 and TRBJ1-1, with a weak D call TRBD1 (6 bases). Looked up from germline, CDR1 is MNHEY and CDR2 is SVGAGI. Trimming removed 5 bases at V and 2 bases at J, with 15 bases between. The CDR3 totals 15 residues. The CDR3 sequence: CASSPRTESNTEAFF. The CDR3 nucleotides are TGTGCCAGCAGTCCCCGGACAGAGTCCAACACTGAAGCTTTCTTT.

The rearrangement links TRBV3-1 (or the pseudogene TRBV3-2) to TRBJ2-2; D perhaps matches TRBD1 (6 bases). Per the germline V gene, CDR1 is LGHDT and CDR2 is YNNKEL (reference sequence). The CDR3 is 17 amino acids. Trimming left V 5 bases short and J 2 bases short, with 18 bases between. CDR3 protein: CASSRHGTTINTGELFF. The CDR3 DNA follows: TGTGCCAGCAGCAGACACGGGACAACTATCAACACCGGGGAGCTGTTTTTT.

The chain is built from TRBV5-4 and TRBJ1-5, with unresolved D. The CDR3 is 14 amino acids. Germline loops: CDR1 SGHNT, CDR2 YYREEE (reference sequence). Trimming shortened V by 0 bases and J by 2 bases, and 6 bases separated the two germline ends. The CDR3: CASSLGAGNQPQHF. CDR3 nucleotide sequence: TGTGCCAGCAGCTTGGGGGCAGGCAATCAGCCCCAGCATTTT.

The DNA of the CDR3 is TGTGCCAGCAGCCAGGGTGGGAAGGCTGAAGCTTTCTTT. Its translation is CASSQGGKAEAFF. This rearrangement joins TRBV28 to TRBJ1-1; D might be TRBD1 (5 bases). Germline V gene data show CDR1 as MDHEN and CDR2 as SYDVKM. CDR3 length: 13 amino acids. Trimming removed 6 bases at V and 6 bases at J, with 14 bases between.

This sequence joins TRBV2 and TRBJ2-5; D gene ambiguous. V dropped 6 bases and J dropped 3 bases, with 11 bases sitting between them. The germline CDR1 and CDR2 sequences are SNHLY and FYNNEI. The CDR3 contains 13 residues. The CDR3 region has the DNA TGTGCCAGCAGGTTCTATTTTGAAGAGACCCAGTACTTC. Protein: CASRFYFEETQYF.

V usage is TRBV24-1 and J usage is TRBJ2-3; D perhaps matches TRBD1 (6 bases). Germline assignment: CDR1 KGHDR and CDR2 SFDVKD. This CDR3 is 13 amino acids long. Trimming took off 3 bases at V and 5 bases at J, with 8 bases between the two ends. DNA of the CDR3: TGTGCCACCAGTGATACACAGGGAGATACGCAGTATTTT. Translated, it gives CATSDTQGDTQYF.

The chain couples TRBV19 to TRBJ1-2, with D possibly being TRBD1 (6 bases). This CDR3 region has 17 residues. Germline V gene lookup returns CDR1 LNHDA and CDR2 SQIVND (reference sequence). With 0 bases removed from V and 7 bases from J, the gap between germline ends came to 21 bases. CDR3 sequence (DNA): TGTGCCAGTAGTATAGAGGACAGCCGATCTGCTTTAGTTGGCTACACCTTC. Protein: CASSIEDSRSALVGYTF.

The table lists this clone with a count of one. The chain joins TRBV6-4 to TRBJ1-1; a possible D gene is TRBD1 (5 bases). Germline CDR1 is MRHNA and CDR2 is SNTAGT. The CDR3 totals 13 residues. V was shortened by 5 bases and J by 1 base, with 8 bases between the two germline ends. This chain's CDR3 is CASSNDRNTEAFF. CDR3 sequence (DNA): TGTGCCAGCAGTAATGACAGGAACACTGAAGCTTTCTTT.